The next 27 T cell receptor beta chains were all read from a single sample in a study of blood T cells in healthy people across ages. The second PCR ran about 6 to 11 cycles with a sample-barcoded 5' primer and J-beta primers. TCRdb ran MiXCR on the 5' RACE reads and lists one entry per CDR3 protein. The sample yields approximately 490,000 distinct CDR3 sequences, under 30% seen once. The same data also contributed to another study, on T cells of mothers and their children.

The material sequenced was blood. The source of these receptors is a boy under 18 in good health.

This sequence joins TRBV7-3 and TRBJ2-3; 12 bases match TRBD2. V was pared by 4 bases and J by 2 bases, with 4 bases of the junction left unmatched. Germline values: CDR1 SGHTA, CDR2 FQGTGA. The CDR3 is 16 amino acids. The CDR3 DNA sequence: TGTGCCAGCAGCTCATCTAGCGGGGGGGTCACAGATACGCAGTATTTT. Encoded protein: CASSSSSGGVTDTQYF.

The chain recombines TRBV28 with TRBJ1-4; D is possibly TRBD1 (5 bases). The germline CDR1 and CDR2 sequences are MDHEN and SYDVKM. The CDR3 has 16 residues. The V end lost 7 bases, the J end lost 0 bases, and 15 bases lay between the germline ends. The CDR3: CASTLAGTTTNEKLFF. CDR3 nucleotide sequence: TGTGCCAGCACCCTAGCCGGGACTACAACTAATGAAAAACTGTTTTTT.

This chain connects TRBV29-1 to TRBJ2-4, with 7 nucleotides matching TRBD1. Germline CDR1 is SQVTM and CDR2 is ANQGSEA. V gave up 6 bases and J gave up 7 bases; unmatched junction bases: 6. The CDR3 length is 12 residues. The CDR3 DNA is TGCAGCGTAGCGACAGGGTTCAACATTCAGTACTTC. Protein: CSVATGFNIQYF.

This sequence joins TRBV4-2 and TRBJ2-7; D unclear. This CDR3 region has 12 residues. Trimming stripped 7 bases from V and 4 bases from J, with 11 bases between. CDR1 is LGHNA and CDR2 is YNFKEQ in the germline V gene. The CDR3 loop is CASKGLEYEQYF. The CDR3 DNA follows: TGTGCCAGCAAAGGGTTAGAATACGAGCAGTACTTC.

The chain has TRBV4-3 and TRBJ2-1, with D tentatively TRBD1 or TRBD2 (5 bases each). Per germline, CDR1 LGHNA and CDR2 YSLEER. V was clipped by 1 base and J by 0 bases, with 10 bases between them. The length of the CDR3 is 16 residues. The CDR3 DNA reads as TGCGCCAGCAGCCAAGTTTTGAGGGGCTCCTACAATGAGCAGTTCTTC. Residues: CASSQVLRGSYNEQFF.

This clonotype was observed a few times. This chain joins TRBV11-2 and TRBJ2-6; D possibly matches TRBD1 or TRBD2 (6 bases each). This CDR3 is 14 amino acids long. The V end was cut by 5 bases, the J end by 2 bases, with 7 bases between. Germline V gene sequence: CDR1 SGHAT, CDR2 FQNNGV. The CDR3 DNA sequence: TGTGCCAGCAGCCGGGGGCCTGGGGCCAACGTCCTGACTTTC. The encoded protein is CASSRGPGANVLTF. The full variable domain, rest sourced from reference TRBV11-2 and TRBJ2-6, is EAGVAQSPRYKIIEKRQSVAFWCNPISGHATLYWYQQILGQGPKLLIQFQNNGVVDDSQLPKDRFSAERLKGVDSTLKIQPAKLEDSAVYLCASSRGPGANVLTFGAGSRLTVL.

This clonotype was seen at least ten times. The chain employs TRBV9 and TRBJ2-2; 9 nucleotides match TRBD1. The germline V gene has CDR1 SGDLS and CDR2 YYNGEE. CDR3 length: 17 residues. Unmatched junction bases numbered 14, after V lost 6 bases and J lost 5 bases. CDR3 nucleotide sequence: TGTGCCAGCACCAGAGCGGCTACAGGGGGCCTGACCGGGGAGCTGTTTTTT. Its translation is CASTRAATGGLTGELFF.

The chain couples TRBV28 to TRBJ1-3, with D maybe TRBD1 (5 bases). The ends were cut back, 5 bases at V and 2 bases at J, with 16 bases in the middle. CDR3 length equals 16 residues. In germline, CDR1 is MDHEN, CDR2 SYDVKM. The CDR3 reads CASSPPPSTAGNTIYF. For the CDR3, the DNA is TGTGCCAGCAGTCCTCCCCCTTCGACAGCTGGAAACACCATATATTTT.

In this sample, this clonotype turned up many times. V gene TRBV4-1 combines with J gene TRBJ2-5, with TRBD2 matching 10 bases. Trimming at V came to 3 bases and at J to 2 bases, leaving 9 bases not matched to a gene. Germline lookup yields CDR1 MGHRA and CDR2 YSYEKL. This CDR3 is built from 17 residues. The CDR3, as DNA: TGCGCCAGCAGCCACCGACTCGGGACTAGCGCACAAGAGACCCAGTACTTC. Translation gives CASSHRLGTSAQETQYF.

Comments on this clonotype: This is likely a read error, given that the CDR3 carries no conserved phenylalanine or tryptophan at its end. This chain connects TRBV7-2 to TRBJ2-7; no firm D call. Looked up from germline, CDR1 is SGHTA and CDR2 is FQGNSA. V was clipped by 5 bases and J by 0 bases, with 2 bases between them. The CDR3 runs 11 residues. The CDR3 loop reads CASSLSYEQYL. The DNA for the CDR3 is TGTGCCAGCAGCCTCTCCTACGAGCAGTACCTC.

The V call is TRBV7-2, the J call TRBJ1-6, with 8 bases identical to TRBD1. With 5 bases clipped from V and 9 bases from J, the junction kept 6 bases outside the gene matches. The CDR3 has 14 residues. Germline V gene data show CDR1 as SGHTA and CDR2 as FQGNSA. CDR3 residues: CASSRQGTGSPLHF. The CDR3 DNA is TGTGCCAGCAGCCGACAGGGGACGGGTTCACCCCTCCACTTT. Full variable domain (remainder filled in from reference TRBV7-2 and TRBJ1-6): GAGVSQSPSNKVTEKGKDVELRCDPISGHTALYWYRQSLGQGLEFLIYFQGNSAPDKSGLPSDRFSAERTGGSVSTLTIQRTQQEDSAVYLCASSRQGTGSPLHFGNGTRLTVT.

The chain couples TRBV9 to TRBJ2-5; no clear D gene. Germline values: CDR1 SGDLS, CDR2 YYNGEE. This CDR3 is 14 amino acids long. V was pared by 3 bases and J by 5 bases, with 14 bases between. In nucleotides, the CDR3 is TGTGCCAGCAGCGCCGGTCGAACTGAGGAGACCCAGTACTTC. It is translated as CASSAGRTEETQYF.

The chain is built from TRBV28 and TRBJ2-7; 11 bases map to TRBD2. The DNA end lines up better with TRBJ2-1; the J call may be wrong. This CDR3 contains 16 residues. Germline V CDR1 and CDR2: MDHEN, SYDVKM. The CDR3 region has the DNA TGTGCCAGCAGTCCGCTGACTAGCGGGAAATGGGATGAGCAGTTCTTC. It yields the protein CASSPLTSGKWDEQFF.

This clonotype was detected a few times. The rearrangement links TRBV20-1 to TRBJ2-7; no definite D call. Germline V gene data show CDR1 as DFQATT and CDR2 as SNEGSKA (reference sequence). The ends were cut back, 0 bases at V and 0 bases at J, with 15 bases in the middle. This CDR3 comprises 16 residues. CDR3 nucleotide sequence: TGCAGTGCTAGAGATCTACTGTCTAGGAGCTCCTACGAGCAGTACTTC. Protein product: CSARDLLSRSSYEQYF.

The sample holds a few counts of this clonotype. This sequence joins TRBV20-1 and TRBJ2-1; 8 bases match TRBD1. The closer fit of TRBJ2-7 to the DNA end suggests the J call may be wrong. Germline-derived CDR1 and CDR2 are DFQATT and SNEGSKA (reference sequence). This CDR3 spans 14 amino acids. CDR3 protein: CSAGSRGQGFEQYF. CDR3 sequence (DNA): TGCAGTGCTGGGAGCAGAGGACAGGGCTTCGAGCAGTACTTC.

The chain employs TRBV5-5 and TRBJ2-5, with 7 nucleotides matching TRBD1. V dropped 3 bases and J dropped 3; count of bases not matched to a gene: 14. The CDR3 extends over 17 amino acids. Germline CDR1 SGHKS, CDR2 YYEKEE (reference sequence). The CDR3 is CASSSYPAGRGKETQYF. CDR3 nucleotide sequence: TGTGCCAGCAGCTCATACCCCGCGGGCAGGGGGAAAGAGACCCAGTACTTC.

This clonotype appeared a few times. DNA for the CDR3: TGTGCCAGCACCCTCCGGGGGGCCGAGCAGTACTTC. Its translation is CASTLRGAEQYF. This rearrangement joins TRBV28 to TRBJ2-7; TRBD2 is a possible D gene (7 bases). V was shortened by 7 bases and J by 6 bases, with 13 bases between the two germline ends. CDR1 is MDHEN and CDR2 is SYDVKM in the germline V gene. CDR3 length equals 12 residues.

J is TRBJ2-1 and V is TRBV6-2 or TRBV6-3, with D possibly matching TRBD2 (6 bases). This CDR3 spans 14 amino acids. Germline CDR1 is MNHEY and CDR2 is SVGEGT. With 5 bases removed from V and 4 bases from J, the gap between germline ends came to 12 bases. CDR3 sequence: CASSTSKSYNEQFF. The DNA for the CDR3 is TGTGCCAGCAGTACTAGCAAATCTTACAATGAGCAGTTCTTC.

This clonotype has only a few counts. The chain combines TRBV6-1 with TRBJ2-5, with 8 positions matching TRBD1. The J call is uncertain, as TRBJ2-7 better fits the DNA end. The CDR3 has 16 residues. Germline values: CDR1 MNHNS, CDR2 SASEGT. Here the CDR3 DNA reads TGTGCCAGCACCCTTGGAGAGGCAGGGGGCTTTGACGAGCAGTACTTC. This translates into CASTLGEAGGFDEQYF.

This clonotype has just a few counts. The chain links TRBV12-3 or TRBV12-4 to TRBJ1-2; no clear D. This CDR3 is built from 12 residues. V dropped 5 bases and J dropped 3 bases, with 7 bases sitting between them. The CDR3 is CASSETYYGYTF. The CDR3 bases are TGTGCCAGCAGTGAGACTTACTATGGCTACACCTTC.

This clonotype came up a few times. CDR3 residues: CASSQVYDSNYGYTF. The CDR3 DNA is TGTGCCAGCAGCCAAGTTTACGATTCTAACTATGGCTACACCTTC. V gene TRBV3-1 combines with J gene TRBJ1-2, with D unresolved. Trimming shortened V by 1 base and J by 0 bases, and 9 bases separated the two germline ends. The germline gives CDR1 LGHDT, CDR2 YNNKEL (reference sequence). There are 15 residues in the CDR3. Full variable domain (rest looked up from reference TRBV3-1 and TRBJ1-2): DTAVSQTPKYLVTQMGNDKSIKCEQNLGHDTMYWYKQDSKKFLKIMFSYNNKELIINETVPNRFSPKSPDKAHLNLHINSLELGDSAVYFCASSQVYDSNYGYTFGSGTRLTVV.

This clonotype has only a few counts. The chain carries TRBV20-1 and TRBJ1-1; 11 bases line up with TRBD1. Germline CDR1 reads DFQATT; CDR2 reads SNEGSKA (reference sequence). CDR3 length: 17 amino acids. V trimming: 3 bases; J trimming: 3 bases; junction bases outside the gene matches: 12. The CDR3 loop reads CSARSSEEGQGDTEAFF. The CDR3 DNA follows: TGCAGTGCTAGGTCGAGCGAGGAGGGACAGGGGGACACTGAAGCTTTCTTT.

This clonotype was counted a few times. This chain uses TRBV20-1 with TRBJ2-5; 9 nucleotides agree with TRBD2. With the DNA end fitting TRBJ2-7 better, the J assignment may be wrong. CDR1 DFQATT and CDR2 SNEGSKA come from the germline V gene (reference sequence). This CDR3 comprises 13 residues. The CDR3 reads CSASGGGAYEQYF. The CDR3 nucleotides read TGCAGTGCTAGCGGCGGGGGGGCCTACGAGCAGTACTTC.

This clonotype was seen more than once but under ten times. This chain uses TRBV28 with TRBJ2-7; possible D gene TRBD1, 5 bases. V lost 10 bases and J 3 bases, leaving 19 bases between the germline ends. The CDR3 has 14 amino acids. CDR1 MDHEN and CDR2 SYDVKM come from the germline V gene. Here the CDR3 reads CATGRETAFYEQYF. The CDR3 DNA reads as TGTGCCACCGGACGAGAGACAGCCTTCTACGAGCAGTACTTC.

This clonotype has just a few counts. J is TRBJ2-1 and V is TRBV2, with 11 bases that match TRBD2. Losses at the gene ends were 3 bases for V and 7 bases for J; bases not matched to a gene: 5. The V gene's germline CDR1 is SNHLY and CDR2 FYNNEI. This CDR3 has 15 amino acids. DNA of the CDR3: TGTGCCAGCAGTGAGGGGGTAGCGGGAGGGAATGAGCAGTTCTTC. Translated: CASSEGVAGGNEQFF.

In its sample, this clonotype was seen a few times. The V call is TRBV11-1, the J call TRBJ2-7; D is possibly TRBD2 (5 bases). The J call could be wrong; TRBJ2-5 is a better fit for the DNA end. Looked up from germline, CDR1 is SGHAT and CDR2 is FQDESV (reference sequence). CDR3 length: 14 residues. CDR3 sequence reads: CASSIPGWPETQYF. CDR3 nucleotides: TGTGCCAGCAGCATCCCGGGATGGCCGGAGACCCAGTACTTC.

This clonotype has at least ten counts. The rearrangement links TRBV5-1 to TRBJ2-7; 10 nucleotides agree with TRBD1. The CDR3 extends over 14 amino acids. Germline CDR1 reads SGHRS; CDR2 reads YFSETQ. V lost 4 bases, J lost 3 bases, and 4 bases stayed unmatched. The CDR3 DNA follows: TGCGCCAGCAGCAGGAGGGACAGGGGCTACGAGCAGTACTTC. Translated, it gives CASSRRDRGYEQYF.